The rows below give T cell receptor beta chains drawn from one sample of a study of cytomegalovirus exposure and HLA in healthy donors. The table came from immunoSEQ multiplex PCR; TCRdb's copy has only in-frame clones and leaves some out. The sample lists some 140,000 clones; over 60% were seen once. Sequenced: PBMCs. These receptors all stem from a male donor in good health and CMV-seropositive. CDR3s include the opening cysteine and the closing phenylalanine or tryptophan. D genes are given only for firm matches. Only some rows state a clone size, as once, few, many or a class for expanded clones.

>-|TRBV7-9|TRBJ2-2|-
TGTGCCAGCAGCCCCAGGGGCGGACTCGCCGGGGAGCTGTTTTTT
CASSPRGGLAGELFF
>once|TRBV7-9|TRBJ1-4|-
TGTGCCAGCAGCTGGGAGGAAAAACTGTTTTTT
CASSWEEKLFF
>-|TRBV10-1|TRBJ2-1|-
TGCGCCAGCAGTACCGGACTATCTACCTACAATGAGCAGTTCTTC
CASSTGLSTYNEQFF
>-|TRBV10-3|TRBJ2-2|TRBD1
TGTGCCATCAGGAGGACAGGCCGGAACACCGGGGAGCTGTTTTTT
CAIRRTGRNTGELFF
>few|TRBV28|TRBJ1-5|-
TGTGCCAGCAGTTTCGGAGTAAATCAGCCCCAGCATTTT
CASSFGVNQPQHF
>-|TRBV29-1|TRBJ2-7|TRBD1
TGCAGCGTTCGAGACAGGGGGCTTACGTACGAGCAGTACTTC
CSVRDRGLTYEQYF
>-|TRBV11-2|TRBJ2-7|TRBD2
TGTGCCAGCAGCCCCGAATGGACTAGCGGGGGTGCCTACGAGCAGTACTTC
CASSPEWTSGGAYEQYF
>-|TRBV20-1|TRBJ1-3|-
TGCAGTGCATCCAGGGGAAACACCATATATTTT
CSASRGNTIYF
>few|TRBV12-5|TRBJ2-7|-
TGTGCTAGTGGTTTGGCCTCTCCGGGTCCCATGGGTGAGCAGTACTTC
CASGLASPGPMGEQYF
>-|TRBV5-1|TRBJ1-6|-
TGCGCCAGCAGCTTGCGAACAGGCCTAAATTCACCCCTCCACTTT
CASSLRTGLNSPLHF
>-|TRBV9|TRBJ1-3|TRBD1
TGTGCCAGCAGCGACGGGACAGGGACCGGCATATATTTT
CASSDGTGTGIYF
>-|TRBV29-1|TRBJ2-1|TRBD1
TGCAGCGTTGATTTCGCCACGGGACAGTCTTACAATGAGCAGTTCTTC
CSVDFATGQSYNEQFF
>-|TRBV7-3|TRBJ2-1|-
TGTGCCAGCAGCTTCAACCTAGACGGTGAGCAGTTCTTC
CASSFNLDGEQFF
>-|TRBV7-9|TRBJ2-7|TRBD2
TGTGCCAGCAGCTTCCTCCTGGGACTAGCGGGAGTCGAAGAGCAGTACTTC
CASSFLLGLAGVEEQYF
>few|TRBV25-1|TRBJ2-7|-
TGTGCCAGCAGTGAGGGCAGGAACGAGCAGTACTTC
CASSEGRNEQYF
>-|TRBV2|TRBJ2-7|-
TGTGCCAGCAGTTATAACTCCTACGAGCAGTACTTC
CASSYNSYEQYF
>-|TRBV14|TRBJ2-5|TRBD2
TGTGCCAGCAGCCCCTTCTGGTTTGGACTAGCGGAGAACCAAGAGACCCAGTACTTC
CASSPFWFGLAENQETQYF